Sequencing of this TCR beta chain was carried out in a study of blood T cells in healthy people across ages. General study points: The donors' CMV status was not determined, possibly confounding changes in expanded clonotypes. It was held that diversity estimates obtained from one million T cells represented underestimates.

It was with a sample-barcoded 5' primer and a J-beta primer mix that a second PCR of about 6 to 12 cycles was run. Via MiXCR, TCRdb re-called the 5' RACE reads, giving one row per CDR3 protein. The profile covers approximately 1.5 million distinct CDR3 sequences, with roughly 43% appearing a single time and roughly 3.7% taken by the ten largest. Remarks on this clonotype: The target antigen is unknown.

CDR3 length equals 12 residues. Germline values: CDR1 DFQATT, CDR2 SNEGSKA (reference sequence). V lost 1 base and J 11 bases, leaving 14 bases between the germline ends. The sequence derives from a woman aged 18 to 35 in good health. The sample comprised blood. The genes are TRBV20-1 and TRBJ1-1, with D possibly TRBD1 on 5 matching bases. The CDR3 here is CSARGQAPGAFF. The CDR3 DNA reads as TGCAGTGCTAGAGGGCAGGCCCCAGGGGCTTTCTTT.